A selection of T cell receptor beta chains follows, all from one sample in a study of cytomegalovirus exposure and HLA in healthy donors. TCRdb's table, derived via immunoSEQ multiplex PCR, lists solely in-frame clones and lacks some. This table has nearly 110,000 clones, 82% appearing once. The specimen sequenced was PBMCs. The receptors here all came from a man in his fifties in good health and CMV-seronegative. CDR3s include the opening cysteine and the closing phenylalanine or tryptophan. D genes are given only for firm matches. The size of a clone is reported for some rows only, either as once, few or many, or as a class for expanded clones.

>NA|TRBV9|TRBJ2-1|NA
CASSVAGTYEYNEQFF
TGTGCCAGCAGCGTAGCGGGTACCTACGAATACAATGAGCAGTTCTTC
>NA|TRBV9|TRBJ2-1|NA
CASSVDEGEQFF
TGTGCCAGCAGCGTAGATGAGGGGGAACAGTTCTTC
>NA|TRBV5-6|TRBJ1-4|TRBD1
CASSSRQGGAEKLFF
TGTGCCAGCAGCTCCCGACAGGGGGGGGCTGAAAAACTGTTTTTT
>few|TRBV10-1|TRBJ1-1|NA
CASSITGSTEAFF
TGCGCCAGCAGCATTACAGGGTCGACTGAAGCTTTCTTT
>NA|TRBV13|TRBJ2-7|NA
CASSFFGRDTHSYEQYF
TGTGCCAGCAGTTTTTTCGGCCGGGACACCCACTCCTACGAGCAGTACTTC
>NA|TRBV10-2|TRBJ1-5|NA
CASSEQGGQPQHF
TGCGCCAGCAGTGAGCAGGGTGGCCAGCCCCAGCATTTT
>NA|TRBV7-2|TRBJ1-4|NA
CASSRLEGSPKLFF
TGTGCCAGCAGCAGATTGGAGGGCAGTCCCAAACTGTTTTTT
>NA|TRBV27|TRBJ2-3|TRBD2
CASSFGLAGGDTQYF
TGTGCCAGCAGTTTTGGACTAGCGGGGGGAGATACGCAGTATTTT
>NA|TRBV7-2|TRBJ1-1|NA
CASSSDSRAEAFF
TGTGCCAGCAGCTCGGACAGTCGCGCTGAAGCTTTCTTT
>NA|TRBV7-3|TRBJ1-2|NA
CASSLTGEAYGYTF
TGTGCCAGCAGCTTAACCGGGGAGGCCTATGGCTACACCTTC
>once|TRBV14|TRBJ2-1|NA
CASSHPLGAAYNEQFF
TGTGCCAGCAGCCACCCCTTGGGGGCAGCATACAATGAGCAGTTCTTC
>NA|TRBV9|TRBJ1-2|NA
CASSVDGDYGYTF
TGTGCCAGCAGCGTAGACGGGGATTATGGCTACACCTTC
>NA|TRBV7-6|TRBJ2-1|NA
CASSLRGEQFF
TGTGCCAGCAGCTTAAGAGGGGAGCAGTTCTTC
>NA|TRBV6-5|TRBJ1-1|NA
CASSYSRRIQTAFF
TGTGCCAGCAGTTACTCTAGGCGGATTCAGACGGCTTTCTTT
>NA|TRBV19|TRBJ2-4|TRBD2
CASRSGGAKNIQYF
TGTGCCAGTAGATCCGGGGGGGCCAAAAACATTCAGTACTTC
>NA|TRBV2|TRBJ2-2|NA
CASRRTENTGELFF
TGTGCCAGCAGGAGGACAGAGAACACCGGGGAGCTGTTTTTT
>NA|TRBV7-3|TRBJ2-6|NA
CASSPRLSSGANVLTF
TGTGCCAGCAGCCCTCGACTGAGCTCTGGGGCCAACGTCCTGACTTTC
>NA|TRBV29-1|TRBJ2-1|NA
CSVEEAIEQFF
TGCAGCGTTGAAGAGGCCATCGAGCAGTTCTTC
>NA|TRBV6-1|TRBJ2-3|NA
CALPPGEDTQYF
TGTGCCTTACCGCCGGGGGAAGATACGCAGTATTTT
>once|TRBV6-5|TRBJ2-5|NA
CASSYSPQETQYF
TGTGCCAGCAGTTACTCCCCCCAGGAGACCCAGTACTTC
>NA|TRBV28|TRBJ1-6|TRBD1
CASTHSPGQGASSYNSPLHF
TGTGCCAGCACTCACTCCCCGGGACAGGGGGCAAGCTCCTATAATTCACCCCTCCACTTT
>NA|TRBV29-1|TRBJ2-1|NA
CSVVLQGSNNEQFF
TGCAGCGTTGTCTTACAGGGATCTAACAATGAGCAGTTCTTC
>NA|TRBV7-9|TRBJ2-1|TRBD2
CASSGLRSSGGKGGQFF
TGTGCCAGCAGCGGCCTCCGTTCTAGCGGGGGGAAGGGTGGGCAGTTCTTC
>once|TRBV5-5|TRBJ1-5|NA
CASSLRSQGSGQPQHF
TGTGCCAGCAGCTTGCGGTCCCAGGGGAGCGGTCAGCCCCAGCATTTT
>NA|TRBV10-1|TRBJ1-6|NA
CASSDSGSPLHF
TGCGCCAGCAGTGATAGCGGTTCACCCCTCCACTTT
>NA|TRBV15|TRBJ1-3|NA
CATSMTGSGNTIYF
TGTGCCACCAGCATGACAGGCTCTGGAAACACCATATATTTT
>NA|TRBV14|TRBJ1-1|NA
CAIGTPGGAFF
TGTGCCATCGGGACTCCCGGAGGGGCTTTCTTT
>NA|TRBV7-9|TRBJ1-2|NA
CSSSSLVASYTF
TGTTCCAGCAGCTCACTTGTAGCTTCTTACACCTTC
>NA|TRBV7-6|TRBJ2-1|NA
CASSSGTNNEQFF
TGTGCCAGCAGCTCTGGGACAAACAATGAGCAGTTCTTC
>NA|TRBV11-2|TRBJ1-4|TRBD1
CASSPFMDRGIPNEKLFF
TGTGCCAGCAGCCCCTTTATGGACAGGGGAATTCCTAATGAAAAACTGTTTTTT
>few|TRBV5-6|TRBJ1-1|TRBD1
CASGWTGGMNTEAFF
TGTGCCAGCGGATGGACAGGGGGGATGAACACTGAAGCTTTCTTT
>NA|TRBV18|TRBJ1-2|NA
CASSYRDRYGYTF
TGTGCCAGCTCGTACAGGGACCGCTATGGCTACACCTTC
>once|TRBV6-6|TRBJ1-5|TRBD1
CASRYFAGQGGQPQHF
TGTGCCAGCAGATACTTCGCGGGACAGGGGGGTCAGCCCCAGCATTTT
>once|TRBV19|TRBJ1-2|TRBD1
CASSSGDRVGGYTF
TGTGCCAGTAGTTCGGGCGACAGGGTGGGTGGCTACACCTTC
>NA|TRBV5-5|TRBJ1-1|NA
CASSLDSGAFF
TGTGCCAGCAGTCTCGACAGTGGGGCTTTCTTT
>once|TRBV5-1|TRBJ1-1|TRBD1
CASSLETGTGAEAFF
TGCGCCAGCAGCTTGGAAACCGGGACAGGGGCTGAAGCTTTCTTT
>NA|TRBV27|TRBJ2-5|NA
CASKGGGHVETQYF
TGTGCCAGCAAGGGAGGGGGACATGTGGAGACCCAGTACTTC
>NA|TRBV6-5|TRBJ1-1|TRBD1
CASSYSTTGFAEAFF
TGTGCCAGCAGTTACTCTACGACAGGGTTCGCTGAAGCTTTCTTT
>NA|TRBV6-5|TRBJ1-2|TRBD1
CASSRDSANYGYTF
TGTGCCAGCAGCAGGGACAGCGCTAACTATGGCTACACCTTC
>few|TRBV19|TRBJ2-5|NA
CASSIQGFQETQYF
TGTGCCAGTAGTATCCAGGGCTTCCAAGAGACCCAGTACTTC
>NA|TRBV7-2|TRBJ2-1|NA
CASSLRHPGNEQFF
TGTGCCAGCAGTTTAAGACACCCAGGGAATGAGCAGTTCTTC
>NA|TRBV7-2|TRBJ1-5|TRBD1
CASSLDRDSNQPQHF
TGTGCCAGCAGCTTGGACAGGGATAGCAATCAGCCCCAGCATTTT
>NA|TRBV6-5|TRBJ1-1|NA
CASRIQGSAEAFF
TGTGCCAGCAGGATACAGGGAAGCGCTGAAGCTTTCTTT